This TCR beta chain was retrieved from a study of CD8 T cells in Susac syndrome. The sequenced target, TCR beta, came from blood CD8+ and CD4+ T cells. Random hexamers were used to reverse transcribe roughly 0.45 to 1 ug of RNA. The amplification used immunoSEQ multiplex PCR on TCR beta CDR3; it spanned 54 Vbeta and 13 Jbeta. TCRdb reprocessed the immunoSEQ multiplex PCR reads with MiXCR, giving one entry per CDR3 protein. Of some 120,000 distinct CDR3 sequences in the sample, around 95% were seen once. From germline, CDR1 is KGHSH and CDR2 LQKENI. CDR3 size: 16 residues. V was cut by 6 bases and J by 0 bases, with 12 bases left in between.

Sequencing input: CD4+ T cells from PBMCs. V is TRBV18 and J is TRBJ1-6; no clear D gene. This clonotype originated in a human donor in good health. The CDR3 spells CASSRDESSYNSPLHF. The DNA of the CDR3 is TGTGCCAGCTCCCGGGATGAAAGCTCCTATAATTCACCCCTCCACTTT.